The subject of this entry is one T cell receptor (beta chain). The specificity of this receptor is unknown. No clone much larger than this one lies a single base away; base qualities are absent. This sample is part of a study of identical twins (dated by TCRdb to about 2016). With respect to the entire study: To test whether fetal clonotypes persist, this study deep-sequenced TCR alpha and beta repertoires from monozygotic twins, from unrelated adults of various ages, and from cord blood. To rule out contamination, the twin experiments were replicated at different times with different library preparation protocols. General study outcomes and caveats: Excess twin sharing in beta out-of-frame sequences was weaker because fewer shared sequences lowered the signal-to-noise ratio. Out-of-frame TCR alpha sharing in monozygotic twins was systematically underestimated by recombination models, whereas sharing between unrelated individuals was in agreement with the recombination models. Zero-insertion analyses could be partly confounded by invariant T cells such as MAIT and iNKT, although diverse VJ usage argued against such confounding for most clonotypes. Compared with coincidental sharing between unrelated individuals, out-of-frame TCR alpha sequences shared between twins showed an excess of sequences with low generation probability. Fewer insertions were carried by abundant cord blood beta clonotypes, a similar but weaker trend appeared in young adult naive repertoires, and no such trend appeared in memory repertoires. Conclusions relied on cross-sectional statistical analysis, since the same donors could not be followed over many years.

Trimming costs V 4 bases and J 4 bases, and their ends lie 13 bases apart. Taken from the germline V gene, the CDR1 and CDR2 loops are SGHRS and YFSETQ. From the cysteine up to the phenylalanine, the CDR3 has a length of 14 residues. Just CDR3 DNA is preserved here, 42 bases in frame from base 1. Every donor in the study was a healthy Caucasian. The twin cohort consisted of three pairs of female monozygotic twins, all aged roughly 18 to 29 years. Positive isolation kits from Invitrogen were used to isolate CD4+ and CD8+ T cell populations. The receptor library was made with 5' RACE. The sample was run on an Illumina HiSeq 2000. Template switching added a universal primer binding site, and the final cDNA carried a unique molecular identifier that allowed TCR cDNA molecules to be counted accurately. First-strand cDNA for TCR alpha and beta chains was synthesized from specific primers in the conserved constant-segment region. To control for contamination, every cDNA library carried two barcodes: a SMART-Mk sample barcode plus Illumina barcodes. TruSeq adapter sequences along with Illumina sample barcodes were introduced in two successive PCR steps. The Illumina HiSeq platform was used with custom primers to sequence TCR alpha and beta cDNA libraries. The authors processed their data as follows. Unique molecular identifiers were extracted from raw reads with MiGEC, and CDR3 positions were determined with MiXCR. For each individual, recombination models were inferred using an EM algorithm with the repgenHMM and IGoR tools. The tcR package in R was used for shared clonotype analysis, with sharing normalized by the product of cloneset sizes. To study raw recombination without the effects of thymic and clonal selection, out-of-frame nonproductive sequences were analyzed. In-frame beta chains were kept once TCRdb had trimmed the public reads at Q25 with fastp and called clones with MiXCR. CDR3 protein duplicates are merged, each entry listing the most common genes and DNA. TCRdb, not the authors, supplied the V and J calls. This sample has 450,000 to 600,000 distinct CDR3 sequences in its table, and approximately 20% of those were observed once. Around 0.48% of the sample is taken by the ten largest.

The sample also formed part of further work on yellow fever vaccine responses in identical twins. Per that second paper: The authors reported that the T cell response to vaccination in identical twins appeared partly convergent and partly personalized. The study precisely tracked vaccine-responding T cell clones in identical twins.

The chain is made from TRBV5-1 and TRBJ2-3; TRBD1 is perhaps the D gene, given 5 matching bases. This TCR was sampled from a woman under 30 in good health. What was sequenced was CD4+ T cells sorted from blood. CDR3 loop: CASSLRQIADTQYF. The nucleotide sequence reads TGCGCCAGCAGCCTCCGACAGATCGCAGATACGCAGTATTTT. The CDR3 plus the reference TRBV5-1 and TRBJ2-3 genes for the other parts give the full variable domain: KAGVTQTPRYLIKTRGQQVTLSCSPISGHRSVSWYQQTPGQGLQFLFEYFSETQRNKGNFPGRFSGRQFSNSRSEMNVSTLELGDSALYLCASSLRQIADTQYFGPGTRLTVL.